A single sample is the source of the 10 T cell receptor beta chains below, sequenced in a study of cytomegalovirus exposure and HLA in healthy donors (dated by TCRdb to about 2017). The method was the immunoSEQ multiplex PCR assay. The multiplex PCR relied on a mix of 60 forward primers for TCR Vbeta segments and 13 reverse primers for TCR Jbeta segments. The clones in this table, taken by TCRdb from immuneACCESS, are in-frame only. Not every clone is retained; where verified, under half of the shortfall comes from an unresolved V gene, and the cause of the rest is unknown. The sample table records 100,000 to 150,000 clones; approximately 80% of these occur just once. 0.75% to 0.95% of the sample is held by the ten biggest clonotypes. Specimen: PBMCs. The receptors originated from a woman in her fifties or sixties in good health and CMV-seronegative.

This chain links TRBV28 with TRBJ1-4; a possible D gene is TRBD1 (6 bases). CDR3 length equals 15 residues. The V end was cut by 4 bases, the J end by 8 bases, with 17 bases between. Germline V gene lookup returns CDR1 MDHEN and CDR2 SYDVKM. The CDR3 bases are TGTGCCAGCAGTTCCGGTGGGGGGGCGAGGGAAAAACTGTTTTTT. It encodes CASSSGGGAREKLFF.

The chain couples TRBV4-1 to TRBJ1-3; perhaps TRBD1 as D (5 bases). V was shortened by 1 base and J by 0 bases, with 13 bases between the two germline ends. The CDR3 runs to 17 residues. Germline assignment: CDR1 MGHRA and CDR2 YSYEKL. CDR3 residues: CASSQVSGLYSGNTIYF. The CDR3 region has the DNA TGCGCCAGCAGCCAAGTTTCGGGACTTTACTCTGGAAACACCATATATTTT.

The gene calls are TRBV4-1 and TRBJ2-1; D unresolved. The CDR3 is 18 residues long. V was trimmed by 2 bases and J by 5 bases, leaving 22 bases between them. Germline CDR1 and CDR2: MGHRA and YSYEKL. The DNA for the CDR3 is TGCGCCAGCAGCCAACCCAACTTTGAGGTCTCTGTCGACAATGAGCAGTTCTTC. It encodes CASSQPNFEVSVDNEQFF.

This chain joins TRBV9 and TRBJ2-3, with D maybe TRBD2 (7 bases). The CDR3 has 15 amino acids. V lost 0 bases and J 6 bases, leaving 14 bases between the germline ends. CDR1 and CDR2 from the germline V gene are SGDLS and YYNGEE. CDR3: CASSVGGGGGDTQYF. DNA of the CDR3: TGTGCCAGCAGCGTAGGGGGAGGGGGAGGGGATACGCAGTATTTT.

V usage is TRBV7-9 and J usage is TRBJ2-1, with 9 bases aligning to TRBD2. Trimming at V came to 5 bases and at J to 2 bases, leaving 4 bases not matched to a gene. Germline V CDR1 and CDR2: SEHNR, FQNEAQ (reference sequence). This CDR3 is built from 15 residues. CDR3 in DNA: TGTGCCAGCAGCCACCCTAGCGGGACCTACAATGAGCAGTTCTTC. Protein: CASSHPSGTYNEQFF.

The rearrangement uses TRBV27 and TRBJ2-1, with TRBD2 matching over 7 bases. This CDR3 has 15 residues. From germline, CDR1 is MNHEY and CDR2 SMNVEV (reference sequence). Trimming removed 4 bases from V and 0 bases from J; junction bases left unmatched: 3. This chain's CDR3 is CASSWASGSYNEQFF. CDR3 DNA: TGTGCCAGCAGTTGGGCTAGCGGCTCCTACAATGAGCAGTTCTTC.

There are a few counts of this clone. The chain recombines TRBV5-1 with TRBJ2-5; 8 bases align to TRBD1. The CDR3 contains 14 residues. Germline V gene sequence: CDR1 SGHRS, CDR2 YFSETQ. J lost 2 bases, V lost 3 bases, and 3 bases had no gene match. CDR3 in DNA: TGCGCCAGCAGCTGGGACAGGTTACAAGAGACCCAGTACTTC. Translating it yields CASSWDRLQETQYF. The variable domain in full, completed from reference TRBV5-1 and TRBJ2-5, reads KAGVTQTPRYLIKTRGQQVTLSCSPISGHRSVSWYQQTPGQGLQFLFEYFSETQRNKGNFPGRFSGRQFSNSRSEMNVSTLELGDSALYLCASSWDRLQETQYFGPGTRLLVL.

J is TRBJ2-5 and V is TRBV2; 8 bases fit TRBD1. Germline trimming cut 5 bases from V and 1 base from J; bases unmatched to any gene: 6. Germline CDR1 SNHLY, CDR2 FYNNEI. This CDR3 contains 15 residues. The CDR3: CASSRRTGRQETQYF. The DNA for the CDR3 is TGTGCCAGCAGTAGACGGACAGGGCGCCAAGAGACCCAGTACTTC.

The chain combines TRBV30 with TRBJ2-1, with 9 bases lining up with TRBD2. The germline CDR1 and CDR2 sequences are GTSNPN and SVGIG (reference sequence). Trimming removed 4 bases from V and 4 bases from J; junction bases left unmatched: 5. The CDR3 sequence is 14 residues long. The CDR3 reads CAWIDSGRYNEQFF. The CDR3 DNA reads TGTGCCTGGATCGATAGCGGGAGATACAATGAGCAGTTCTTC. The full variable domain, in which reference TRBV30 and TRBJ2-1 provide the parts outside the CDR3, is SQTIHQWPATLVQPVGSPLSLECTVEGTSNPNLYWYRQAAGRGLQLLFYSVGIGQISSEVPQNLSASRPQDRQFILSSKKLLLSDSGFYLCAWIDSGRYNEQFFGPGTRLTVL.

The V call is TRBV29-1, the J call TRBJ1-4, with 8 positions matching TRBD1. Germline V CDR1 and CDR2: SQVTM, ANQGSEA. The CDR3 is 15 amino acids. The trim removed 4 bases at V and 8 bases at J, leaving 12 bases unmatched. In nucleotides, the CDR3 is TGCAGCGTTGGACCGCAGGGGGCGCCCCGCGAAAAACTGTTTTTT. Its translation: CSVGPQGAPREKLFF.